The next 13 T cell receptor beta chains were all read from a single sample in a study of T cell responses to AZD1222 COVID-19 vaccine. The protocol was immunoSEQ multiplex PCR, while the TCRdb copy is restricted to in-frame clones and leaves out a portion. Of approximately 110,000 clones in the sample, approximately 91% were seen once. This specimen consisted of peripheral blood, obtained on day 0 of MenACWY control vaccination. The receptors derive from an adult in good health.

The chain carries TRBV13 and TRBJ1-3; D gene ambiguous. V was clipped by 3 bases and J by 2 bases, with 2 bases between them. CDR3 length: 12 residues. From germline, CDR1 is PRHDT and CDR2 FYEKMQ (reference sequence). CDR3 nucleotide sequence: TGTGCCAGCAGCTTCCCTGGAAACACCATATATTTT. The encoded protein is CASSFPGNTIYF.

J is TRBJ2-2 and V is TRBV7-2, with 10 bases fitting TRBD2. This CDR3 comprises 15 residues. V dropped 4 bases and J dropped 5; count of bases not matched to a gene: 4. Germline V gene lookup returns CDR1 SGHTA and CDR2 FQGNSA. The chain's CDR3 is CASSSLAGETGELFF. CDR3 in DNA: TGTGCCAGCAGCTCCCTAGCGGGGGAGACCGGGGAGCTGTTTTTT. The whole variable domain, remainder taken from reference TRBV7-2 and TRBJ2-2, is GAGVSQSPSNKVTEKGKDVELRCDPISGHTALYWYRQSLGQGLEFLIYFQGNSAPDKSGLPSDRFSAERTGGSVSTLTIQRTQQEDSAVYLCASSSLAGETGELFFGEGSRLTVL.

V usage is TRBV11-3 and J usage is TRBJ2-1; TRBD2 agrees at 8 bases. The CDR3 loop spans 15 amino acids. CDR1 SGHNT and CDR2 YENEEA come from the germline V gene. V trimming: 3 bases; J trimming: 3 bases; junction bases outside the gene matches: 4. CDR3 residues: CASSLGLVIYNEQFF. Here the CDR3 DNA reads TGTGCCAGCAGCTTGGGACTAGTAATCTACAATGAGCAGTTCTTC.

This clone has only one observation. The rearrangement uses TRBV6-1 and TRBJ2-7; 12 bases match TRBD2. CDR3 length: 17 amino acids. CDR1 and CDR2 from the germline V gene are MNHNS and SASEGT. J was trimmed by 5 bases and V by 2 bases; bases with no gene match: 10. The CDR3 here is CASSEKRASGRADEQYF. As DNA, the CDR3 is TGTGCCAGCAGTGAAAAGAGGGCTAGCGGGAGGGCCGACGAGCAGTACTTC.

The sample holds a few counts of this clone. V gene TRBV27 combines with J gene TRBJ1-2; D is unresolved. Germline assignment: CDR1 MNHEY and CDR2 SMNVEV (reference sequence). The CDR3 has 13 amino acids. The V and J ends lost 8 bases and 1 base respectively, with 11 bases between them. CDR3 DNA sequence: TGTGCCAGCGGTCCCCCAGATAACTATGGCTACACCTTC. Protein sequence: CASGPPDNYGYTF.

This clone ranks as medium-sized. The chain combines TRBV6-1 with TRBJ2-2; D perhaps matches TRBD1 (6 bases). The CDR3 is 15 residues long. In germline, CDR1 is MNHNS, CDR2 SASEGT. The ends were cut back, 8 bases at V and 3 bases at J, with 16 bases in the middle. Here the CDR3 DNA reads TGTGCCAGCTTGAGTGGGACACCCTACACCGGGGAGCTGTTTTTT. It yields the protein CASLSGTPYTGELFF.

This rearrangement joins TRBV7-8 to TRBJ1-6; D gene unclear. CDR3 length: 14 residues. In germline, CDR1 is SGHVS, CDR2 FQNEAQ. The V and J ends lost 3 bases and 4 bases respectively, with 7 bases between them. The CDR3: CASSLDRYNSPLHF. The CDR3 DNA reads as TGTGCCAGCAGCTTGGATCGGTATAATTCACCCCTCCACTTT.

A single count supports this clone. The chain links TRBV30 to TRBJ1-4, with D unclear. V was trimmed by 0 bases and J by 8 bases, leaving 10 bases between them. The CDR3 contains 13 residues. Germline CDR1 is GTSNPN and CDR2 is SVGIG (reference sequence). The CDR3 region has the DNA TGTGCCTGGAGTGTTTCTTTTAAAGAAAAACTGTTTTTT. It codes for CAWSVSFKEKLFF.

The chain links TRBV12-3 or TRBV12-4 to TRBJ2-4, with D tentatively TRBD1 (5 bases). Trimming pared 1 base from V and 13 bases from J, leaving 8 bases between. The CDR3 has 11 amino acids. The DNA of the CDR3 is TGTGCCAGCAGTTTAGTGGGGCCCCAGTACTTC. It yields the protein CASSLVGPQYF.

The chain recombines TRBV7-2 with TRBJ1-1, with no clear D. Germline CDR1 SGHTA, CDR2 FQGNSA. The CDR3 totals 14 residues. V lost 5 bases and J lost 4, with 14 bases in between. CDR3 residues: CASSPRPFGTEAFF. The CDR3, as DNA: TGTGCCAGCAGCCCTCGGCCGTTCGGCACTGAAGCTTTCTTT.

This chain uses TRBV4-2 with TRBJ2-7; weak D call: TRBD2 (6 bases). Trimming shortened V by 0 bases and J by 4 bases, and 10 bases separated the two germline ends. The CDR3 has 14 residues. Germline V CDR1 and CDR2: LGHNA, YNFKEQ. CDR3 nucleotides: TGTGCCAGCAGCCAAGAGCCTAGCGTTTACGAGCAGTACTTC. Encoded protein: CASSQEPSVYEQYF.

The chain carries TRBV7-9 and TRBJ2-7; no definite D call. Looked up from germline, CDR1 is SEHNR and CDR2 is FQNEAQ (reference sequence). V dropped 7 bases and J dropped 2 bases, with 15 bases sitting between them. CDR3 size: 14 residues. The CDR3 coding sequence is TGTGCCAGCACCCCACGGACGGCCCCCTACGAGCAGTACTTC. This encodes CASTPRTAPYEQYF.

The chain combines TRBV28 with TRBJ1-1; perhaps TRBD1 as D (6 bases). Germline values: CDR1 MDHEN, CDR2 SYDVKM. The CDR3 spans 13 residues. V was shortened by 2 bases and J by 6 bases, with 10 bases between the two germline ends. The CDR3 coding sequence is TGTGCCAGCAGTTTACGGACAGAGGCTGAAGCTTTCTTT. It encodes CASSLRTEAEAFF.